The 24 T cell receptor beta chains in this list originate from one sample, sequenced in a study of regulatory T cells in long-lasting Graves disease. Time point denoted: newly diagnosed GD, antithyroid drugs for less than 3 months. Preparation of the TCR library used RNA extracted from PBMCs. Investigators prepared the TCR beta libraries by applying iRepertoire HTBI primers and Arm-PCR of CDR3 regions. A single record per CDR3 protein comes from TCRdb applying MiXCR to the multiplex PCR reads. The table shows 390,000 or so distinct CDR3 sequences, with about 12% occurring only once. This same sample was also part of a study on T cells in Graves' hyperthyroidism and ophthalmopathy.

Sequencing was performed on peripheral blood mononuclear cells (PBMCs), taken at new diagnosis, from a patient treated with antithyroid drugs. The receptors originated from a young woman with Graves disease.

This clonotype was recorded a few times. This chain uses TRBV4-3 with TRBJ2-7, with D maybe TRBD1 (5 bases). Looked up from germline, CDR1 is LGHNA and CDR2 is YSLEER. The CDR3 contains 17 residues. Trimming cost V 0 bases and J 3 bases, with 18 bases left between them. The DNA for the CDR3 is TGCGCCAGCAGCCAAGAACTCGGAATAACAGGCCTCTACGAGCAGTACTTC. It specifies CASSQELGITGLYEQYF.

V usage is TRBV28 and J usage is TRBJ2-7; D is possibly TRBD1 or TRBD2 (5 bases each). CDR3 size: 18 residues. From germline, CDR1 is MDHEN and CDR2 SYDVKM. Deletions cut 5 bases from V and 7 bases from J, with 30 bases between. The CDR3 DNA is TGTGCCAGCAGTCTAGGGTTTGACGGGGCTCACCCAACTCGGGAGCAGTACTTC. Translated: CASSLGFDGAHPTREQYF.

A few counts support this clonotype. V and J are TRBV18 and TRBJ2-1, with D maybe TRBD2 (7 bases). This CDR3 region has 16 residues. Germline V gene data show CDR1 as KGHSH and CDR2 as LQKENI. V lost 6 bases, J lost 7 bases, and 22 bases lay in between. CDR3 DNA sequence: TGTGCCAGCTCTCCCCTTAAGGGGGGGGCGGGAAATGAGCAGTTCTTC. Protein product: CASSPLKGGAGNEQFF.

This clonotype was found many times. The chain is built from TRBV20-1 and TRBJ2-5; perhaps TRBD2 as D (6 bases). V was clipped by 4 bases and J by 6 bases, with 21 bases between them. Per germline, CDR1 DFQATT and CDR2 SNEGSKA (reference sequence). CDR3 length equals 15 residues. The CDR3 loop is CSAIVGTQFRKTQYF. CDR3 coding DNA: TGCAGTGCTATTGTTGGGACTCAATTTCGGAAGACCCAGTACTTC.

The chain carries TRBV4-1 and TRBJ1-2; D is undetermined. Trimming removed 0 bases at V and 8 bases at J, with 13 bases between. The CDR3 spans 14 residues. Germline V lookup: CDR1 MGHRA, CDR2 YSYEKL. DNA of the CDR3: TGCGCCAGCAGCCAAGATCCCCTCACGGGGGGCTACACCTTC. This translates into CASSQDPLTGGYTF.

This clonotype was detected many times. The chain links TRBV6-1 to TRBJ2-1, with 9 bases that match TRBD1. This CDR3 spans 15 amino acids. Per germline, CDR1 MNHNS and CDR2 SASEGT. V lost 8 bases to trimming and J lost 3 bases; unmatched junction nucleotides: 8. This CDR3 is CASLMYRGLYNEQFF. The CDR3 region has the DNA TGTGCCAGCTTAATGTACAGGGGGCTCTACAATGAGCAGTTCTTC.

The chain couples TRBV9 to TRBJ1-6; a possible D gene is TRBD1 (5 bases). CDR3 length: 16 residues. Trimming took 4 bases from V and 6 from J, leaving 17 bases between them. Germline assignment: CDR1 SGDLS and CDR2 YYNGEE. In DNA, the CDR3 is TGTGCCAGCAGCCCTACCGGGGCTGGCGGTAATTCACCCCTCCACTTT. This translates into CASSPTGAGGNSPLHF.

This clonotype showed up many times. This sequence joins TRBV20-1 and TRBJ2-1, with 8 bases that match TRBD1. The germline CDR1 and CDR2 sequences are DFQATT and SNEGSKA (reference sequence). The junction had 5 bases not matched to a gene; V was cut back by 6 bases and J by 4 bases. The CDR3 is 13 residues long. DNA for the CDR3: TGCAGTGCGCTCGACAGGGGATACAATGAGCAGTTCTTC. Translating it yields CSALDRGYNEQFF.

The chain joins TRBV7-9 to TRBJ2-1, with D maybe TRBD2 (6 bases). Germline CDR1 is SEHNR and CDR2 is FQNEAQ (reference sequence). V gave up 2 bases and J gave up 5 bases, with 10 bases separating them. CDR3 length: 14 amino acids. This CDR3 is CASSLSGGNNEQFF. As DNA, the CDR3 is TGTGCCAGCAGCTTATCTGGGGGGAACAATGAGCAGTTCTTC.

This clonotype came up many times. The rearrangement links TRBV7-9 to TRBJ2-7; tentative D call: TRBD2 (6 bases). The germline V and J ends were trimmed by 5 bases and 3 bases, with 14 bases remaining between them. There are 14 residues in the CDR3. CDR1 SEHNR and CDR2 FQNEAQ come from the germline V gene (reference sequence). CDR3 amino acids: CASSISGVDYEQYF. For the CDR3, the DNA is TGTGCCAGCAGCATATCGGGGGTAGACTACGAGCAGTACTTC.

This clonotype was picked up many times. The chain couples TRBV4-1 to TRBJ2-1; 12 bases align to TRBD2. There are 15 residues in the CDR3. V was clipped by 2 bases and J by 10 bases; unmatched bases: 6. Germline V gene sequence: CDR1 MGHRA, CDR2 YSYEKL. The CDR3 DNA sequence: TGCGCCAGCAGCCAACTGACTAGCGGGAGTGGAGAGCAGTTCTTC. It encodes CASSQLTSGSGEQFF.

At least ten counts were recorded for this clonotype. The rearrangement uses TRBV28 and TRBJ2-5; D assignment may be TRBD1 or TRBD2 (5 bases each). The germline V gene has CDR1 MDHEN and CDR2 SYDVKM. The CDR3 runs 12 residues. The ends were cut back, 6 bases at V and 5 bases at J, with 10 bases in the middle. DNA of the CDR3: TGTGCCAGCAGAGAGGGGCGGGAGACCCAGTACTTC. Its protein is CASREGRETQYF.

This clonotype has at least ten counts. The CDR3 here is CASSLTSGRIQYF. CDR3 DNA: TGTGCCAGCAGCTTGACTAGCGGGAGGATCCAGTACTTC. The J gene is TRBJ2-5, the V gene TRBV5-6, with TRBD2 identical over 12 bases. CDR3 length: 13 amino acids. CDR1 and CDR2 (germline): SGHDT, YYEEEE. J lost 10 bases, V lost 1 base, and 2 bases had no gene match.

This clonotype came up a few times. This chain links TRBV4-3 with TRBJ1-6; tentative D call: TRBD1 (5 bases). V was trimmed by 0 bases and J by 5 bases, leaving 14 bases between them. CDR1 is LGHNA and CDR2 is YSLEER in the germline V gene. The CDR3 has 17 amino acids. CDR3 loop: CASSQEPGGPHNSPLHF. The CDR3, as DNA: TGCGCCAGCAGCCAAGAACCCGGGGGACCTCATAATTCACCCCTCCACTTT.

This clonotype was seen many times. CDR3 DNA sequence: TGTGCCAGCAGCCAAGATTGGGGGGACAGTATGAACACTGAAGCTTTCTTT. Its protein product is CASSQDWGDSMNTEAFF. The chain carries TRBV3-1 and TRBJ1-1; the match to TRBD1 covers 7 bases. The CDR3 consists of 17 residues. Germline V gives CDR1 LGHDT, CDR2 YNNKEL (reference sequence). Trimming removed 0 bases from V and 0 bases from J; junction bases left unmatched: 7. The full variable domain, completed using reference TRBV3-1 and TRBJ1-1, is DTAVSQTPKYLVTQMGNDKSIKCEQNLGHDTMYWYKQDSKKFLKIMFSYNNKELIINETVPNRFSPKSPDKAHLNLHINSLELGDSAVYFCASSQDWGDSMNTEAFFGQGTRLTVV.

Only a few counts were recorded for this clonotype. The gene calls are TRBV9 and TRBJ1-2; perhaps TRBD1 as D (5 bases). The CDR3 has 15 residues. V lost 4 bases to trimming and J lost 3 bases, with 16 bases between them. Germline CDR1 and CDR2: SGDLS and YYNGEE. CDR3: CASSPGRGGYYGYTF. CDR3 in DNA: TGTGCCAGCAGCCCAGGTCGGGGGGGATACTATGGCTACACCTTC.

This chain connects TRBV11-2 to TRBJ2-7, with TRBD2 identical over 8 bases. This CDR3 contains 18 residues. Germline V lookup: CDR1 SGHAT, CDR2 FQNNGV. Germline trimming cut 2 bases from V and 1 base from J; bases unmatched to any gene: 13. In DNA form, the CDR3 reads TGTGCCAGCAGCTTAAATGTCCTAATAGCGGGGCCGTCCTACGAGCAGTACTTC. Its translation is CASSLNVLIAGPSYEQYF.

This clonotype was found many times. The genes are TRBV18 and TRBJ2-1, with D perhaps TRBD2 (5 bases). V gave up 3 bases and J gave up 0 bases, with 15 bases separating them. Germline V gives CDR1 KGHSH, CDR2 LQKENI. This CDR3 comprises 17 residues. The CDR3 DNA reads as TGTGCCAGCTCACCCATTTGGTCAGCGGCCTCCTACAATGAGCAGTTCTTC. Protein: CASSPIWSAASYNEQFF.

This clonotype was recorded many times. The chain links TRBV11-1 to TRBJ2-3, with TRBD1 identical over 8 bases. The CDR3 covers 15 residues. CDR1 is SGHAT and CDR2 is FQDESV in the germline V gene (reference sequence). Losses at the gene ends were 3 bases for V and 6 bases for J; bases not matched to a gene: 8. The CDR3 DNA follows: TGTGCCAGCAGCTTCGGGACAGGTATCAGTGATACGCAGTATTTT. Protein sequence: CASSFGTGISDTQYF.

There are a few counts of this clonotype. The rearrangement uses TRBV6-1 and TRBJ2-1; D not resolved. V gave up 6 bases and J gave up 0 bases, with 12 bases separating them. Looked up from germline, CDR1 is MNHNS and CDR2 is SASEGT. This CDR3 has 15 amino acids. The CDR3 sequence: CASSHTVFSYNEQFF. The DNA of the CDR3 is TGTGCCAGCAGCCACACAGTGTTCTCCTACAATGAGCAGTTCTTC.

In this sample, this clonotype turned up many times. The chain joins TRBV15 to TRBJ2-4; D may be TRBD2 (6 bases). Trimming pared 5 bases from V and 1 base from J, leaving 18 bases between. The CDR3 extends over 17 amino acids. Germline CDR1 reads LNHNV; CDR2 reads YYDKDF (reference sequence). The DNA of the CDR3 is TGTGCCACCAGCGCCGGGGGAGGCCAGTTTGCCAAAAACATTCAGTACTTC. Its protein product is CATSAGGGQFAKNIQYF.

This clonotype has a count of ten or more. The genes are TRBV28 and TRBJ2-7; D not certain. The germline V gene encodes CDR1 MDHEN and CDR2 SYDVKM. CDR3 length: 15 residues. Trimming cost V 2 bases and J 2 bases, with 13 bases left between them. In DNA, the CDR3 is TGTGCCAGCAGTTTACTGTCCAGCATGGCCTACGAGCAGTACTTC. Translated, it gives CASSLLSSMAYEQYF. Based on the CDR3 plus reference TRBV28 and TRBJ2-7, the full variable domain is DVKVTQSSRYLVKRTGEKVFLECVQDMDHENMFWYRQDPGLGLRLIYFSYDVKMKEKGDIPEGYSVSREKKERFSLILESASTNQTSMYLCASSLLSSMAYEQYFGPGTRLTVT.

This clonotype was observed a few times. This chain joins TRBV19 and TRBJ2-5, with 11 nucleotides matching TRBD2. Losses at the gene ends were 4 bases for V and 4 bases for J; bases not matched to a gene: 11. Per the germline V gene, CDR1 is LNHDA and CDR2 is SQIVND (reference sequence). CDR3 size: 17 residues. The CDR3 DNA is TGTGCCAGTAGTAACGGTCGAGTAGCGGGAGGGCGAGAGACCCAGTACTTC. Its translation: CASSNGRVAGGRETQYF.

This clonotype was seen ten or more times. The V gene is TRBV28, the J gene TRBJ2-1; the match to TRBD2 covers 7 bases. The CDR3 has 13 amino acids. Germline V gene lookup returns CDR1 MDHEN and CDR2 SYDVKM. V trimming: 11 bases; J trimming: 0 bases; junction bases outside the gene matches: 4. This CDR3 reads CAEGGFSYNEQFF. The CDR3 bases are TGTGCCGAGGGAGGGTTCTCCTACAATGAGCAGTTCTTC.